Listed here are 8 T cell receptor beta chains from one sample, sequenced in a study of molecular identifiers for immune sequencing clone quantification. Via MiXCR, TCRdb re-called the PCR reads, giving one row per CDR3 protein. The table shows about 640,000 distinct CDR3 sequences, with approximately 20% occurring only once. Sequencing used naive CD8+ T cells from blood, with Jurkat cell RNA spiked in. Described subset: FACS-sorted CD8+CD4-CCR7+CD45RA+ naive T cells. Receptor source: a human donor in good health. Some libraries in this study had Jurkat cell RNA spiked in.

This clonotype has ten or more counts. V and J are TRBV14 and TRBJ1-2, with TRBD1 matching 9 bases. Germline V CDR1 and CDR2: SGHDN, FVKESK. The trim removed 5 bases at V and 6 bases at J, leaving 4 bases unmatched. This CDR3 has 13 residues. In DNA form, the CDR3 reads TGTGCCAGCAGCAAACAGGGGGCAGATGGCTACACCTTC. It is translated as CASSKQGADGYTF.

In this sample, this clonotype turned up many times. The chain recombines TRBV6-5 with TRBJ2-3; D unclear. Germline V gene sequence: CDR1 MNHEY, CDR2 SVGAGI. The V gene lost 2 bases and the J gene lost 5 bases, with 8 bases spanning the gap. The CDR3 totals 13 residues. The DNA for the CDR3 is TGTGCCAGCAGTTACGCGGTTAGAGATACGCAGTATTTT. As protein: CASSYAVRDTQYF.

This clonotype was picked up many times. The chain carries TRBV6-2 or TRBV6-3 and TRBJ2-7, with D possibly being TRBD2 (6 bases). This CDR3 is built from 14 residues. Germline loops: CDR1 MNHEY, CDR2 SVGEGT. Trimming removed 0 bases at V and 5 bases at J, with 11 bases between. CDR3 protein: CASSYSAGPNEQYF. The CDR3 region has the DNA TGTGCCAGCAGTTACTCGGCGGGGCCGAACGAGCAGTACTTC.

Many counts were recorded for this clonotype. This chain uses TRBV5-1 with TRBJ1-6; D is perhaps TRBD1 (5 bases). CDR1 is SGHRS, CDR2 YFSETQ, per germline. Trimming took off 4 bases at V and 8 bases at J, with 19 bases between the two ends. This CDR3 has 16 residues. CDR3 nucleotide sequence: TGCGCCAGCAGCGGGGGGAGCAGGGAGGAATATTCACCCCTCCACTTT. Amino acids: CASSGGSREEYSPLHF.

Concerning this clonotype: Given a much more abundant clone one base away, this may be a read error. The rearrangement links TRBV27 to TRBJ1-2; the D is unclear. The CDR3 length is 13 residues. Germline V gives CDR1 MNHEY, CDR2 SMNVEV (reference sequence). The CDR3 DNA follows: TGTGCCTGCAGTTTGCAAGGGAGTTCCCCCTACACCTTC. Translation: CACSLQGSSPYTF.

This clonotype was counted between two and nine times. Mismatch with germline at one junction end may stem from a read error. The J gene is TRBJ2-6, the V gene TRBV4-3, with TRBD1 identical over 8 bases. CDR3 size: 17 residues. Looked up from germline, CDR1 is LGHNA and CDR2 is YSLEER. CDR3 region: CASSQPGQGPGADVLTF. The CDR3 DNA sequence: TGCGCCAGCAGCCAACCAGGACAGGGACCTGGGGCCGACGTCCTGACTTTC.

V gene TRBV12-3 or TRBV12-4 combines with J gene TRBJ2-7; no clear D. V lost 2 bases to trimming and J lost 2 bases, with 10 bases between them. The CDR3 has 14 residues. The CDR3 sequence is CASSLPGNTYEQYF. Written as DNA, the CDR3 is TGTGCCAGCAGTTTACCTGGCAACACCTACGAGCAGTACTTC.

This clonotype showed up many times. The chain combines TRBV4-3 with TRBJ2-7; D tentatively fits TRBD1 or TRBD2 (5 bases each). Germline V CDR1 and CDR2: LGHNA, YSLEER. The CDR3 has 13 amino acids. Trimming removed 5 bases from V and 2 bases from J, with 10 bases in between. CDR3 in amino acids: CASSSGRTYEQYF. The CDR3 nucleotides read TGCGCCAGCAGCTCGGGACGGACCTACGAGCAGTACTTC.